Detailed here is one T cell receptor (beta chain). Its antigen is not identified. The source of the sample is a study of T cell responses to AZD1222 COVID-19 vaccine. Sequenced by immunoSEQ multiplex PCR; TCRdb stores in-frame clones only, minus some. Of approximately 150,000 clones in the sample, roughly nine tenths are singletons; the top ten hold less than 9.5%. Researchers grouped second doses given at about 4 or about 12 weeks into one pool. The ends lost 10 bases at V and 1 base at J; junction bases unmatched: 11. Looked up from germline, CDR1 is LNHDA and CDR2 is SQIVND (reference sequence). CDR3 length: 16 residues. Overall study results and limits: When two AZD1222 doses had been given, Spike-specific TCR breadth and depth rose. Of spike-specific TCRs, nearly half reportedly target regions left unmutated in variants. The CD4 TCRs associated with vaccination extended across spike and predominated at 160-218 and 743-854.

The source was peripheral blood, collected 28 days after the second AZD1222 dose. This chain connects TRBV19 to TRBJ1-4, with 8 bases that match TRBD1. This TCR was recovered from an adult who received the AZD1222 COVID-19 vaccine. CDR3 in amino acids: CATRQGTLRTNEKLFF. The CDR3, as DNA: TGTGCCACTCGACAGGGGACCCTTAGAACTAATGAAAAACTGTTTTTT.